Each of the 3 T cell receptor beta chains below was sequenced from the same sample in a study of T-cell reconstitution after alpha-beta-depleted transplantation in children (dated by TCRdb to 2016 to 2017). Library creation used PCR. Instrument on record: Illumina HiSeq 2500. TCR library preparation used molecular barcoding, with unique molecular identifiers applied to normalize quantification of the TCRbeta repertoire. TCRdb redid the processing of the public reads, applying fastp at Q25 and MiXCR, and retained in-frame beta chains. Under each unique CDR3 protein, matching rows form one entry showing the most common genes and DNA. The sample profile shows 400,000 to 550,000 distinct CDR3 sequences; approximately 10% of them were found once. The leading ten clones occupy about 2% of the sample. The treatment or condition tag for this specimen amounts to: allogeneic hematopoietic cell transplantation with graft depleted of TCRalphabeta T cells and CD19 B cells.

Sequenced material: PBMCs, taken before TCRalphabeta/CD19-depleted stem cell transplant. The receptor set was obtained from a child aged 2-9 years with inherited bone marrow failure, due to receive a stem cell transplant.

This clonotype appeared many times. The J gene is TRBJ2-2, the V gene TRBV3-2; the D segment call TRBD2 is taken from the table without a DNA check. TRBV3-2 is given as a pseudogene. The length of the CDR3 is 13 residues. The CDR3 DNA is TGTGCCAGCAGCCACGCTACGACCGGGGAGCTGTTTTTT. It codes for CASSHATTGELFF.

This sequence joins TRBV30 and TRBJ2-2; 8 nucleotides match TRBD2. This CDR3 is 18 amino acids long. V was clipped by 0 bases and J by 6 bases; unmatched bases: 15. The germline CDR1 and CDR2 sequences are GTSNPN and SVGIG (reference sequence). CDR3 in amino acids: CAWSVEGSGRWFAGELFF. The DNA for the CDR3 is TGTGCCTGGAGTGTAGAGGGAAGCGGGAGATGGTTCGCCGGGGAGCTGTTTTTT. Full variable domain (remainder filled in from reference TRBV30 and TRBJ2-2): SQTIHQWPATLVQPVGSPLSLECTVEGTSNPNLYWYRQAAGRGLQLLFYSVGIGQISSEVPQNLSASRPQDRQFILSSKKLLLSDSGFYLCAWSVEGSGRWFAGELFFGEGSRLTVL.

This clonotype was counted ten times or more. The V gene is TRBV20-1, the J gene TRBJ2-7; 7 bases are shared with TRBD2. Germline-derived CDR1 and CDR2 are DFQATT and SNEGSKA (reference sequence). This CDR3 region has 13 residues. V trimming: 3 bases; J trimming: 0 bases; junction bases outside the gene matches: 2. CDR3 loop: CSASGTNSYEQYF. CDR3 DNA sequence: TGCAGTGCTAGCGGGACTAACTCCTACGAGCAGTACTTC.